A single sample gave rise to the 10 T cell receptor beta chains below, sequenced in a study of siplizumab effects on memory and regulatory T cells (dated by TCRdb to 2018 to 2020). The method was the immunoSEQ multiplex PCR assay. The clones in this table, taken by TCRdb from immuneACCESS, are in-frame only. Not every clone is retained; where verified, under half of the shortfall comes from an unresolved V gene, and the cause of the rest is unknown. Here the sample has 100,000 or so clones; about 92% occur a single time. The ten largest clones represent approximately 0.71% of the sample. Sequencing input: Tregs sorted from blood. The source is a human donor in good health.

This chain links TRBV11-2 with TRBJ2-5, with 7 bases lining up with TRBD1. The CDR3 is 14 residues long. Germline CDR1 reads SGHAT; CDR2 reads FQNNGV. The junction had 4 bases not matched to a gene; V was cut back by 5 bases and J by 1 base. The CDR3 region is CASSTWDSQETQYF. The CDR3 DNA sequence: TGTGCCAGCAGCACATGGGACAGCCAAGAGACCCAGTACTTC.

The table lists this clone with a count of one. This chain links TRBV18 with TRBJ2-3; TRBD2 aligns across 9 bases. Losses at the gene ends were 2 bases for V and 3 bases for J; bases not matched to a gene: 0. Germline V gene sequence: CDR1 KGHSH, CDR2 LQKENI. The CDR3 totals 14 residues. CDR3 DNA sequence: TGTGCCAGCTCACCAACTAGCGGGACAGATACGCAGTATTTT. This gives the protein CASSPTSGTDTQYF.

The chain recombines TRBV27 with TRBJ1-3; no clear D. The CDR3 length is 16 residues. V shed 3 bases and J shed 3 bases, with 15 bases lying between them. Per germline, CDR1 MNHEY and CDR2 SMNVEV (reference sequence). CDR3 protein: CASSLSGGLGGNTIYF. The CDR3 DNA reads as TGTGCCAGCAGTTTGTCGGGAGGGTTGGGTGGAAACACCATATATTTT.

The chain couples TRBV2 to TRBJ2-5; TRBD1 matches at 8 bases. The V and J ends lost 5 bases and 5 bases, in that order; junction bases with no gene match: 7. The length of the CDR3 is 14 residues. From germline, CDR1 is SNHLY and CDR2 FYNNEI. The CDR3 sequence is CASSPTRTGETQYF. CDR3 sequence (DNA): TGTGCCAGCAGTCCAACCCGGACAGGGGAGACCCAGTACTTC.

The chain couples TRBV12-1 to TRBJ2-1; the table's D call, TRBD1, was not checked against the DNA. TRBV12-1 is a pseudogene. This CDR3 contains 15 residues. CDR3 in DNA: TGTGCCAGCAGCCTCCCAGGGTCCTTACTCAATGAGCAGTTCTTC. Residues: CASSLPGSLLNEQFF.

V gene TRBV7-8 combines with J gene TRBJ2-7, with D unclear. V was trimmed by 2 bases and J by 5 bases, leaving 13 bases between them. Germline V gives CDR1 SGHVS, CDR2 FQNEAQ. The CDR3 runs to 14 residues. CDR3 sequence: CASSLLVAVDEQYF. In nucleotides, the CDR3 is TGTGCCAGCAGCTTATTGGTAGCAGTTGACGAGCAGTACTTC.

The rearrangement links TRBV20-1 to TRBJ2-3; the D is unclear. Germline V gives CDR1 DFQATT, CDR2 SNEGSKA (reference sequence). This CDR3 contains 11 residues. Between the trimmed V and J ends, which lost 5 bases and 6 bases, there was a span of 9 bases. CDR3: CSAGPGDTQYF. In DNA form, the CDR3 reads TGCAGTGCTGGACCCGGGGATACGCAGTATTTT.

The chain recombines TRBV27 with TRBJ1-1, with no clear D. Looked up from germline, CDR1 is MNHEY and CDR2 is SMNVEV (reference sequence). This CDR3 is 14 amino acids long. V was cut by 6 bases and J by 5 bases, with 16 bases left in between. In DNA, the CDR3 is TGTGCCAGCAGCGCGTCGACCCCGGGGACTGAAGCTTTCTTT. Encoded protein: CASSASTPGTEAFF.

The J gene is TRBJ1-2, the V gene TRBV5-6, with D unresolved. Germline-derived CDR1 and CDR2 are SGHDT and YYEEEE. CDR3 size: 12 residues. The V end was cut by 3 bases, the J end by 7 bases, with 10 bases between. The CDR3 DNA follows: TGTGCCAGCAGCTACGTACACAGTGGCTACACCTTC. This translates into CASSYVHSGYTF.

The chain recombines TRBV6-5 with TRBJ1-3; a weak D match, TRBD1 (5 bases). This CDR3 comprises 15 residues. V lost 0 bases and J 4 bases, leaving 10 bases between the germline ends. The V gene's germline CDR1 is MNHEY and CDR2 SVGAGI. As DNA, the CDR3 is TGTGCCAGCAGTTACTCGTGGGGGGAAGGAAACACCATATATTTT. Translating it yields CASSYSWGEGNTIYF.